This entry lists 27 T cell receptor beta chains sequenced from one sample in a study of tumor and adjacent non-tumor tissue in lung cancer. The template was RNA from unsorted bulk tissue. TCRbeta libraries were built with three rounds of nested PCR, modified from ARM-PCR. TCRdb re-derived calls from the multiplex PCR reads in MiXCR, one entry per CDR3 protein. The sample holds under 250,000 distinct CDR3 sequences, about 76% seen once. The sequenced sample consisted of lung tumor tissue. Every receptor here comes from a man aged 60-69 years with non-small cell lung cancer.

This clonotype was observed at least ten times. The rearrangement joins TRBV5-4 to TRBJ1-2; 7 bases fit TRBD1. Germline V gene lookup returns CDR1 SGHNT and CDR2 YYREEE (reference sequence). After removal of 0 bases from V and 4 bases from J, the junction contained 3 bases not matched to a gene. The CDR3 spans 14 residues. DNA of the CDR3: TGTGCCAGCAGCTTGGGGGGGGACAGCTATGGCTACACCTTC. Translation: CASSLGGDSYGYTF.

Note on this clonotype: One end of the junction varies from germline; a read error may be responsible. This chain connects TRBV24-1 to TRBJ2-1, with D tentatively TRBD1 (6 bases). The CDR3 has 13 residues. Germline V gene sequence: CDR1 KGHDR, CDR2 SFDVKD. The DNA of the CDR3 is TGTGCCACCAGTGGTGATGGGGACAATGATCAGTTCTTC. Protein product: CATSGDGDNDQFF.

In the case of this clonotype: Here the CDR3 omits its conserved ending phenylalanine or tryptophan, so a read error is the likely source. The V and J genes are TRBV11-2 and TRBJ2-5; weak D call: TRBD1 (5 bases). V lost 5 bases to trimming and J lost 5 bases, with 15 bases between them. Germline lookup yields CDR1 SGHAT and CDR2 FQNNGV. The CDR3 is 14 amino acids. The DNA for the CDR3 is TGTGCCAGCAGCGTCAGGACACTCGGGGAGACCCAGTACATC. Translation gives CASSVRTLGETQYI.

This clonotype came up a few times. The V and J genes are TRBV4-1 and TRBJ2-7; D is uncertain. CDR1 and CDR2 from the germline V gene are MGHRA and YSYEKL. There are 12 residues in the CDR3. The V end lost 5 bases, the J end lost 6 bases, and 11 bases lay between the germline ends. Written as DNA, the CDR3 is TGCGCCAGCAGCAAAAGGACGGGCGAGCAGTACTTC. It is translated as CASSKRTGEQYF.

A note on this clonotype: The conserved phenylalanine or tryptophan is not found at the CDR3 terminus, so this likely reflects a read error. This chain joins TRBV11-2 and TRBJ2-6, with 7 bases lining up with TRBD1. This CDR3 spans 19 amino acids. Germline assignment: CDR1 SGHAT and CDR2 FQNNGV. CDR3: CPSILVSKDRPSGANVLTL. Here the CDR3 DNA reads TGTCCCAGCATCTTAGTTTCAAAGGACAGGCCCTCTGGGGCCAACGTCCTGACTTTA.

This sequence joins TRBV20-1 and TRBJ2-5; D tentatively reads TRBD1 or TRBD2 (6 bases each). Trimming took off 6 bases at V and 2 bases at J, with 25 bases between the two ends. Germline CDR1 reads DFQATT; CDR2 reads SNEGSKA (reference sequence). The CDR3 consists of 17 residues. CDR3 coding DNA: TGCAGTGCCCCGACAGTTTGGGCGGAGGGGGTACAAGAGACCCAGTACTTC. Translating gives CSAPTVWAEGVQETQYF.

A remark on this clonotype: The junction does not match germline at one end; this may be a read error. The chain uses TRBV11-2 and TRBJ2-6; 9 nucleotides agree with TRBD2. This CDR3 spans 18 amino acids. Germline V gene data show CDR1 as SGHAT and CDR2 as FQNNGV. For the CDR3, the DNA is TGTGCCAGCAGTCCAAATAGCGGGGGATCCACTGGGGCCAACGTCCTGTCTTTC. This sequence encodes CASSPNSGGSTGANVLSF.

The sample holds one count of this clonotype. It may be a read error: a sequence one base away is much more abundant. The chain carries TRBV10-2 and TRBJ2-2; D might be TRBD1 (6 bases). The V gene's germline CDR1 is WSHSY and CDR2 SAAADI. CDR3 size: 15 residues. The CDR3 sequence is CVSSDRTVNTGELFF. Here the CDR3 DNA reads TGCGTCAGCAGTGACAGGACGGTGAACACCGGGGAGCTGTTTTTT.

Notes on this clonotype: A junction end diverges from the germline sequence, so it may reflect a read error. This sequence joins TRBV5-6 and TRBJ2-3, with TRBD1 matching 10 bases. Germline loops: CDR1 SGHDT, CDR2 YYEEEE. The CDR3 extends over 15 amino acids. Here the CDR3 reads CDSSTPDRGTDTQYF. CDR3 nucleotides: TGTGACAGCAGCACACCGGACAGGGGGACAGATACGCAGTATTTT.

The rearrangement links TRBV29-1 to TRBJ2-1; perhaps D is TRBD1 or TRBD2 (5 bases each). The germline V gene has CDR1 SQVTM and CDR2 ANQGSEA. Trimming took 6 bases from V and 0 from J, leaving 9 bases between them. The CDR3 runs 13 residues. The CDR3 is CSVGTNSYNEQFF. In nucleotides, the CDR3 is TGCAGCGTGGGGACCAACTCCTACAATGAGCAGTTCTTC.

About this clonotype: The final CDR3 position lacks the conserved phenylalanine or tryptophan, pointing to a likely read error. The chain couples TRBV20-1 to TRBJ2-7, with D unresolved. This CDR3 has 13 residues. Per germline, CDR1 DFQATT and CDR2 SNEGSKA (reference sequence). Trimming removed 1 base at V and 2 bases at J, with 9 bases between. CDR3 loop: CSARAIGTYEQYL. DNA of the CDR3: TGCAGTGCTAGAGCCATCGGTACCTACGAGCAGTACTTA.

Note on this clonotype: Germline and junction disagree at one end, which may indicate a read error. The chain joins TRBV4-2 to TRBJ2-3; 7 bases fit TRBD2. Germline CDR1 and CDR2: LGHNA and YNFKEQ. The CDR3 length is 16 residues. The CDR3 is CVSSQESGGGADTQYF. The CDR3 DNA reads TGTGTCAGCAGCCAAGAGTCGGGTGGGGGGGCAGATACGCAGTATTTT.

This clonotype rates as medium-sized. The J gene is TRBJ1-1, the V gene TRBV12-3 or TRBV12-4; 10 bases fit TRBD1. With V trimmed by 6 bases and J by 0 bases, 10 bases remained unmatched. The CDR3 covers 17 residues. The CDR3 loop is CASSITTTGGMNTEAFF. CDR3 bases: TGTGCCAGCAGCATAACTACGACAGGGGGCATGAACACTGAAGCTTTCTTT.

V is TRBV20-1 and J is TRBJ2-1, with 8 positions matching TRBD2. The CDR3 sequence is 16 residues long. After removal of 0 bases from V and 6 bases from J, the junction contained 10 bases not matched to a gene. Per germline, CDR1 DFQATT and CDR2 SNEGSKA (reference sequence). CDR3 residues: CSARESGGLPCNEQFF. The CDR3 nucleotides read TGCAGTGCTAGAGAATCGGGAGGGCTCCCCTGCAATGAGCAGTTCTTC.

On this clonotype: An end of the junction does not agree with germline; a read error may underlie this. The chain combines TRBV20-1 with TRBJ2-2; D might be TRBD1 (5 bases). The CDR3 has 15 amino acids. CDR1 and CDR2 from the germline V gene are DFQATT and SNEGSKA (reference sequence). CDR3 sequence reads: CSARRQGANTWELFF. The CDR3 DNA follows: TGCAGTGCTAGACGTCAAGGGGCGAACACCTGGGAGCTGTTTTTT.

On this clonotype itself: One base away lies a much larger clone, so this may be a sequencing read error. The CDR3 end shows no conserved phenylalanine or tryptophan, and so a read error is likely. V usage is TRBV20-1 and J usage is TRBJ1-6, with D possibly being TRBD1 (6 bases). The V end lost 0 bases, the J end lost 0 bases, and 12 bases lay between the germline ends. Germline CDR1 reads DFQATT; CDR2 reads SNEGSKA (reference sequence). The CDR3 contains 17 residues. CDR3 bases: TGCAGTGCTAGAGACAGGGGAACTAGCTCCTATAATTCACCCCTCCACCTT. Translated, it gives CSARDRGTSSYNSPLHL.

This chain links TRBV20-1 with TRBJ2-3; 12 bases are a match to TRBD1. The J call may be wrong; the DNA end is better matched by TRBJ1-5. The germline CDR1 and CDR2 sequences are DFQATT and SNEGSKA (reference sequence). The length of the CDR3 is 14 residues. The CDR3 spells CSATGTGGTDTQHF. The CDR3 DNA follows: TGCAGTGCGACCGGGACAGGGGGCACAGATACCCAGCATTTT.

This clonotype was found a few times. The rearrangement links TRBV20-1 to TRBJ2-7; D uncertain. This CDR3 contains 14 residues. Germline V lookup: CDR1 DFQATT, CDR2 SNEGSKA (reference sequence). Between the trimmed V and J ends, which lost 5 bases and 3 bases, there was a span of 17 bases. This chain's CDR3 is CSAHRAGESYEQYF. The CDR3 bases are TGCAGTGCTCACCGGGCCGGAGAGAGCTACGAGCAGTACTTC.

Comment on this clonotype: A much larger clone differs by one base, so this may be a read error. The chain combines TRBV6-1 with TRBJ1-4, with D uncertain. Trimming stripped 6 bases from V and 5 bases from J, with 16 bases between. Per germline, CDR1 MNHNS and CDR2 SASEGT. This CDR3 contains 15 residues. In DNA form, the CDR3 reads TGTGCCAGCAGCCTCCTCTCCGTGGAGAATGAAAAACTGTTTTTT. It specifies CASSLLSVENEKLFF.

Turning to this clonotype: Because the CDR3 is missing its conserved closing phenylalanine or tryptophan, this is likely a read error. This chain joins TRBV11-2 and TRBJ1-3; possibly TRBD1 for D (6 bases). Trimming removed 7 bases at V and 3 bases at J, with 19 bases between. This CDR3 is 16 amino acids long. Germline values: CDR1 SGHAT, CDR2 FQNNGV. This chain's CDR3 is CASTLGGYLFGNTIYS. Here the CDR3 DNA reads TGTGCCAGCACCCTAGGGGGATACCTCTTTGGAAACACCATATATTCT.

On this clonotype: This sequence may be a read error, since a much larger clone differs from it by one base. This sequence joins TRBV5-6 and TRBJ1-1; no clear D. Between the trimmed V and J ends, which lost 0 bases and 3 bases, there was a span of 12 bases. This CDR3 spans 15 amino acids. Germline V gene data show CDR1 as SGHDT and CDR2 as YYEEEE. The CDR3 DNA is TGTGCCAGCAGCTTGGGGCGGCTGCAGCACACTGAAGCTTTCTTT. Residues: CASSLGRLQHTEAFF.

About this clonotype: One junction end does not reproduce the germline sequence, and a read error may be involved. V usage is TRBV10-2 and J usage is TRBJ2-1; 8 bases are a match to TRBD2. Germline CDR1 WSHSY, CDR2 SAAADI. This CDR3 is built from 16 residues. The CDR3 sequence is CASSVLAGISYNEQFF. The CDR3 DNA is TGCGCAAGCAGTGTCCTAGCGGGTATCTCCTACAATGAGCAGTTCTTC.

This clonotype showed up many times. V and J are TRBV4-1 and TRBJ1-1; no definite D call. The ends were cut back, 4 bases at V and 1 base at J, with 7 bases in the middle. The CDR3 totals 13 residues. Per the germline V gene, CDR1 is MGHRA and CDR2 is YSYEKL. The CDR3 DNA follows: TGCGCCAGCAGCCCCGACTGGAACACTGAAGCTTTCTTT. This translates into CASSPDWNTEAFF.

A remark on this clonotype: One end of the junction does not line up with germline, which may come from a read error. The CDR3 sequence: CASSLEGLAGHPYNEQFF. CDR3 coding DNA: TGTGCCAGCAGTTTAGAAGGACTAGCGGGCCACCCCTACAATGAGCAGTTCTTC. The chain uses TRBV11-3 and TRBJ2-1; 11 bases map to TRBD2. CDR3 length: 18 amino acids. Germline-derived CDR1 and CDR2 are SGHNT and YENEEA.

This chain uses TRBV12-3 or TRBV12-4 with TRBJ2-7; TRBD1 agrees at 9 bases. V trimming: 10 bases; J trimming: 5 bases; junction bases outside the gene matches: 9. This CDR3 has 13 amino acids. CDR3 nucleotides: TGTGCCAACAGATGGACAGGGGTGGACGAGCAGTACTTC. Amino acid sequence: CANRWTGVDEQYF.

On this clonotype itself: An end of the junction does not agree with germline; a read error may underlie this. J is TRBJ2-5 and V is TRBV4-1, with 11 bases aligning to TRBD2. This CDR3 has 17 amino acids. The germline V gene has CDR1 MGHRA and CDR2 YSYEKL. This CDR3 reads CASSLSGLAGGKETHYF. In DNA form, the CDR3 reads TGCGCCAGCAGTCTTTCCGGGCTAGCGGGGGGTAAAGAGACCCATTACTTC.

In its sample, this clonotype ranks as medium-sized. The CDR3 DNA follows: TGTGCCAGCAGCTTAGCATTTGCCCACACCATATATTTT. It yields the protein CASSLAFAHTIYF. This chain links TRBV11-3 with TRBJ1-3; D gene unclear. Trimming cost V 1 base and J 8 bases, with 9 bases left between them. Germline CDR1 and CDR2: SGHNT and YENEEA. The CDR3 is made up of 13 amino acids.